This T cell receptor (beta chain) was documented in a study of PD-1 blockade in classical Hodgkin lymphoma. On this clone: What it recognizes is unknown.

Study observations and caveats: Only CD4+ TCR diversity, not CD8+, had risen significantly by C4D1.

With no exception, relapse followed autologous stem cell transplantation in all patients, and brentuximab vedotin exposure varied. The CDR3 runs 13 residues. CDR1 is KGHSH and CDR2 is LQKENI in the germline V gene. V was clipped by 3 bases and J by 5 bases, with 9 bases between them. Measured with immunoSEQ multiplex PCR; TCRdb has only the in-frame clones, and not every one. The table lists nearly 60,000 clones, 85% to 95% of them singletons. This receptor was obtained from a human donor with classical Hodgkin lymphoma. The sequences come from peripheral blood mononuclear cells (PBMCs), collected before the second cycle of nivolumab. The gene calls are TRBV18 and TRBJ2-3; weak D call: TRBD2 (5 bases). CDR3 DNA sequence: TGTGCCAGCTCACCGACCGCGGGAGATACGCAGTATTTT. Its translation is CASSPTAGDTQYF.